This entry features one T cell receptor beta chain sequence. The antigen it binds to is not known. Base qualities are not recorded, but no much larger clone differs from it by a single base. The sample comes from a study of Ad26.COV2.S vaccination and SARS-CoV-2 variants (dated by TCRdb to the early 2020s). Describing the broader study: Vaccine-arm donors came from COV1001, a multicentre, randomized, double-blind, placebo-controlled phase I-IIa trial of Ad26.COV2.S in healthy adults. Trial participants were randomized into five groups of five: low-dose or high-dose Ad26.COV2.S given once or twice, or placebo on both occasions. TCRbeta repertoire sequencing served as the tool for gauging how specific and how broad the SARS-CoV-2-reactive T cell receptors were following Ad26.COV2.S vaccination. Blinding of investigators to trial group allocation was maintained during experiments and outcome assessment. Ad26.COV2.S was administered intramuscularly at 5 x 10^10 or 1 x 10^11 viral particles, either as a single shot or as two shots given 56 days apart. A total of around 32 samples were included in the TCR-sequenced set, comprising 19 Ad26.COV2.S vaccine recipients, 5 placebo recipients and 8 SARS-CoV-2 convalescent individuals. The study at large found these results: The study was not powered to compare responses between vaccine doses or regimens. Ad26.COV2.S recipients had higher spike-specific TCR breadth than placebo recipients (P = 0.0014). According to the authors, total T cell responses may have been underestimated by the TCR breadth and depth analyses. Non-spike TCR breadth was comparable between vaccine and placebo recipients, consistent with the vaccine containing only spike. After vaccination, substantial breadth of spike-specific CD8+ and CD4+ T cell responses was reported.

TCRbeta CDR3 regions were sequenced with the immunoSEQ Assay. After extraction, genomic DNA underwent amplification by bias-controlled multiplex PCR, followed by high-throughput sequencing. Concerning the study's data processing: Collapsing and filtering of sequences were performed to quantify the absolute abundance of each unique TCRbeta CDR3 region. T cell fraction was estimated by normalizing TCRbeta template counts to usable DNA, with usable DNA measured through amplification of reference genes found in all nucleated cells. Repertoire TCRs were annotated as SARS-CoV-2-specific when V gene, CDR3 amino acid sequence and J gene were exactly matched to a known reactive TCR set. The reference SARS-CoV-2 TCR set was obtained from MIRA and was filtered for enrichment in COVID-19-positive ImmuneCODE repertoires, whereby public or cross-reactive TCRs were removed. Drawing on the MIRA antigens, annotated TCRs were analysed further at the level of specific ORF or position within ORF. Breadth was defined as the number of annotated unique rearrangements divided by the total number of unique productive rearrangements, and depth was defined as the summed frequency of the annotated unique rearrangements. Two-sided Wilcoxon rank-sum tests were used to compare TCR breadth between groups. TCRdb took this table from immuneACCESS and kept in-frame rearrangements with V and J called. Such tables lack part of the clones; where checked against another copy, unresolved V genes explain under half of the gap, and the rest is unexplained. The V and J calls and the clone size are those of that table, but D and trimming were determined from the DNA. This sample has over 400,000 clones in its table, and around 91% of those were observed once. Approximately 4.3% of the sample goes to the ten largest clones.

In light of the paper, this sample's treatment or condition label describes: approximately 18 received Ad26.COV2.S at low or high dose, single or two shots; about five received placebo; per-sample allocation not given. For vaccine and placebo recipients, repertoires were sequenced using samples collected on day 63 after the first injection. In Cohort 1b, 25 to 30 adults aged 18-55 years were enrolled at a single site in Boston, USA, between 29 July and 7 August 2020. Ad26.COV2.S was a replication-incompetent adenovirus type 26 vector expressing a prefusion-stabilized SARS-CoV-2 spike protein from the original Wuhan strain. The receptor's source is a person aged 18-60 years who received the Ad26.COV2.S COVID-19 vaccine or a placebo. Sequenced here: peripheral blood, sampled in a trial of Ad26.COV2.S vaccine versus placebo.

The nucleotide sequence is TGTGCCAGCGATCCCGGGACCCAAGAGACCCAGTACTTC. This is translated as CASDPGTQETQYF. In this chain, TRBV2 is recombined with TRBJ2-5; the D gene is possibly TRBD1 or TRBD2, with 5 bases matching each. V was cut back by 8 bases and J by 1 base, leaving a gap of 11 bases between them. The CDR3 sequence holds 13 residues, the cysteine and phenylalanine included. The kept DNA is CDR3 alone, 39 bases in frame from the first base. Based on the germline V gene, the CDR1 and CDR2 sequences are SNHLY and FYNNEI.